The clone carrying this T cell receptor beta chain was detected many times. Roughly 200 ng DNA, 25,000 to 35,000 T cell genomes, went into each sorted-subset replicate PCR. Sequencing used immunoSEQ multiplex PCR; TCRdb keeps in-frame clones, though not all of them. Of under 85,000 clones listed, 62% are singletons. J gave up 5 bases and V 5 bases, and 6 bases lay outside the gene matches. The CDR3 covers 14 residues. Germline values: CDR1 MNHEY, CDR2 SMNVEV (reference sequence). This sample stems from a study of shared clonotypes between healthy human individuals. Across the whole study: The donors, a couple of women and three men, were aged 18 to 49. CD4 naive and memory got three plates each, CD8 naive two, CD8 memory one.

Material for sequencing was memory CD8+ T cells sorted from blood. As to subset: CD45RO+ cells pooled with CCR7-negative TemRA cells. The receptor's source is a man aged 25-45 years in good health. The rearrangement uses TRBV27 and TRBJ2-5; TRBD1 aligns across 9 bases. DNA for the CDR3: TGTGCCAGCAGTCAACAGGGGGCGGACGAGACCCAGTACTTC. Its translation: CASSQQGADETQYF.